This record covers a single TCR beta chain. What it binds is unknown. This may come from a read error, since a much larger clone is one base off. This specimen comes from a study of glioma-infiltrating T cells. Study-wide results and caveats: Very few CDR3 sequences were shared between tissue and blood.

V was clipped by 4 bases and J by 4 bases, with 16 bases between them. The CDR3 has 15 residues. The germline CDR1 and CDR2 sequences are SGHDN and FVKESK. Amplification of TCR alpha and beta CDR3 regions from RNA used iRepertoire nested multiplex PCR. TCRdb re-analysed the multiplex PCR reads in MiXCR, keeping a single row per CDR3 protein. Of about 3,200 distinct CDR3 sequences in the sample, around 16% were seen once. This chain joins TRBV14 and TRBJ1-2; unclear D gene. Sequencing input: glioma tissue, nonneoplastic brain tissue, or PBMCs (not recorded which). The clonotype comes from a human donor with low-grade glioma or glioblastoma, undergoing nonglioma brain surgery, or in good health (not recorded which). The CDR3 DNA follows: TGTGCCAGCAGCCCCTACGGGGAGCCGGGCTATGGCTACACCTTC. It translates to CASSPYGEPGYGYTF.